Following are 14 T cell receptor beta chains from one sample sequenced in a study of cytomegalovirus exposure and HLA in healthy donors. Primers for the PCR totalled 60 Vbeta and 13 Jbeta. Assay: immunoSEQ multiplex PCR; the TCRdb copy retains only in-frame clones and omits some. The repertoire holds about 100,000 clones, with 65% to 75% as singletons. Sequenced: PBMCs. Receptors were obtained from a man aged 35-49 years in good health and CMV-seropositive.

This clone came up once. The CDR3 DNA reads TGTGCCAGCAGCTCGGACTTTGATGGGGCTGAAGCTTTCTTT. Translating it yields CASSSDFDGAEAFF. The chain is built from TRBV7-9 and TRBJ1-1; D remains ambiguous. Germline CDR1 is SEHNR and CDR2 is FQNEAQ (reference sequence). This CDR3 is 14 amino acids long. V was pared by 4 bases and J by 6 bases, with 15 bases between.

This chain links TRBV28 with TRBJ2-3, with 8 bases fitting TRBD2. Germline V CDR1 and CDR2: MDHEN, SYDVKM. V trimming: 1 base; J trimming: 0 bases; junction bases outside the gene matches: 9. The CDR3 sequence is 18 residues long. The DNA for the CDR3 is TGTGCCAGCAGTTTATATTCGGGCGGGAGGCCTAGCACAGATACGCAGTATTTT. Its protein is CASSLYSGGRPSTDTQYF.

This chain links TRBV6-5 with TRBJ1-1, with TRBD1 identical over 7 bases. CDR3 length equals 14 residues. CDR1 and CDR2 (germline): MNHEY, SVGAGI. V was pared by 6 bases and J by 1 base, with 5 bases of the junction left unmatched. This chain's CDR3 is CASSLSGGNTEAFF. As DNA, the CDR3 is TGTGCCAGCAGCCTCTCAGGGGGGAACACTGAAGCTTTCTTT.

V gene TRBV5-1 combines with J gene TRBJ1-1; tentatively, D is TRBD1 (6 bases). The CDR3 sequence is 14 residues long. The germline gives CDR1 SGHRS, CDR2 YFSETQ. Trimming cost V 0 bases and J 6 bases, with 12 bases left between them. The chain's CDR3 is CASSLVQGGAEAFF. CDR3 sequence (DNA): TGCGCCAGCAGCTTGGTTCAAGGGGGGGCTGAAGCTTTCTTT.

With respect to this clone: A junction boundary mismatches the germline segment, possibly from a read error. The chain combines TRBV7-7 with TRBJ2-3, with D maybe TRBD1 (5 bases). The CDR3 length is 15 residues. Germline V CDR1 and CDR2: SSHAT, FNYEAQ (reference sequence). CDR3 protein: CASSLTASETDTQYF. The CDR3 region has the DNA TGTGCTAGCAGCTTGACAGCTTCGGAAACAGATACGCAGTATTTT. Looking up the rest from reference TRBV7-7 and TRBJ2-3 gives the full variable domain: GAGVSQSPRYKVTKRGQDVTLRCDPISSHATLYWYQQALGQGPEFLTYFNYEAQPDKSGLPSDRFSAERPEGSISTLTIQRTEQRDSAMYRCASSLTASETDTQYFGPGTRLTVL.

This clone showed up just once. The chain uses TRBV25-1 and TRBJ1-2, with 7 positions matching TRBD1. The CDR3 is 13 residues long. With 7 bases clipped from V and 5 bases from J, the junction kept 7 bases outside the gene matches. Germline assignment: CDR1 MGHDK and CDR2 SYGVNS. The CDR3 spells CASTTEGAYGYTF. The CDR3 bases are TGTGCCAGCACCACCGAGGGGGCTTATGGCTACACCTTC.

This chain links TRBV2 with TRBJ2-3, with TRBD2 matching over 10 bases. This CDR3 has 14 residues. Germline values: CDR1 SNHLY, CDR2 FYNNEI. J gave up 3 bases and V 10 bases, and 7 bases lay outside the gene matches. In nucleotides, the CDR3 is TGTGCCATGTTACTAGCGGGGTCAACAGATACGCAGTATTTT. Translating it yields CAMLLAGSTDTQYF.

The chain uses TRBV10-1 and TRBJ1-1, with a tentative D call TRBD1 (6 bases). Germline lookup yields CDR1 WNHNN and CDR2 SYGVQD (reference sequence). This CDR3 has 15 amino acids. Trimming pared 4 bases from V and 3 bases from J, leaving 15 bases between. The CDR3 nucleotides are TGCGCCAGCAGTGTAGGCAGGGGCCTCTACACTGAAGCTTTCTTT. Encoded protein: CASSVGRGLYTEAFF.

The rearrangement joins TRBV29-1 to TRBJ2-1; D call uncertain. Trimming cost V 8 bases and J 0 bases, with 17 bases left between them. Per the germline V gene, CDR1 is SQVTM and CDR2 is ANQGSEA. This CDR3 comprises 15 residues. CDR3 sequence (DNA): TGCAGCAGCGCGCAGACTGCAAGCTCCTACAATGAGCAGTTCTTC. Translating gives CSSAQTASSYNEQFF.

CDR3 residues: CASGTRTGKEQYF. CDR3 in DNA: TGTGCCAGCGGGACCCGAACAGGGAAAGAGCAGTACTTC. The genes are TRBV5-4 and TRBJ2-7, with D possibly being TRBD1 (6 bases). Per the germline V gene, CDR1 is SGHNT and CDR2 is YYREEE (reference sequence). The V and J ends lost 7 bases and 7 bases respectively, with 18 bases between them. The CDR3 consists of 13 residues.

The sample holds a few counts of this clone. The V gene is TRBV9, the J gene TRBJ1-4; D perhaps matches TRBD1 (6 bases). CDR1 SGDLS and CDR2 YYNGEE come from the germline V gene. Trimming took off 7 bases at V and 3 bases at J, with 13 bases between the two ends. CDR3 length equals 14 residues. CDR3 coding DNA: TGTGCCAGCGGTCTGACAGGCCCTAATGAAAAACTGTTTTTT. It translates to CASGLTGPNEKLFF.

The DNA of the CDR3 is TGCGCCAGCAGCCCCGTTAGGGGGAGCGGAAACACCATATATTTT. Amino acid sequence: CASSPVRGSGNTIYF. V gene TRBV4-3 combines with J gene TRBJ1-3, with D possibly being TRBD1 (6 bases). V was shortened by 4 bases and J by 4 bases, with 14 bases between the two germline ends. The CDR3 loop spans 15 amino acids. Germline CDR1 is LGHNA and CDR2 is YSLEER.

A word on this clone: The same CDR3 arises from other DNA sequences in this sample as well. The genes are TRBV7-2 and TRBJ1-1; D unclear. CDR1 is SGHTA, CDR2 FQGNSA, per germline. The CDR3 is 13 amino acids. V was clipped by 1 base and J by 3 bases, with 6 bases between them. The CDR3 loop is CASSLGGDTEAFF. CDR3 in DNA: TGTGCCAGCAGCTTAGGAGGCGACACTGAAGCTTTCTTT.

The CDR3 region has the DNA TGTGCCAGCAGTCCCAGAGGGCCGAGGCACACTGAAGCTTTCTTT. Residues: CASSPRGPRHTEAFF. The rearrangement links TRBV28 to TRBJ1-1; no clear D. The CDR3 totals 15 residues. Germline CDR1 and CDR2: MDHEN and SYDVKM. Trimming removed 5 bases at V and 3 bases at J, with 16 bases between.